The 28 T cell receptor beta chains in this list originate from one sample, sequenced in a study of T cell changes during pregnancy in multiple sclerosis (dated by TCRdb to about 2019). The protocol used for the library was the immunoSEQ multiplex PCR assay. In its TCRdb copy, this immuneACCESS table keeps in-frame sequences only and misses some clones. Where compared with another copy, unresolved V genes explain less than half of these, and the others have no known cause. In this sample the table shows fewer than 20,000 clones, about nine tenths of which occur a single time. The ten largest account for approximately 13% of the sample. The sample in question was CD8+ T cells from peripheral blood mononuclear cells, obtained in the third trimester of pregnancy. The receptors stem from a female donor in good health, enrolled as a control in a pregnancy study.

V is TRBV30 and J is TRBJ2-1, with D possibly matching TRBD1 (5 bases). Trimming removed 0 bases at V and 1 base at J, with 16 bases between. Germline values: CDR1 GTSNPN, CDR2 SVGIG (reference sequence). This CDR3 has 17 amino acids. CDR3 sequence (DNA): TGTGCCTGGAGTGTACTTAAGGGCAGGGTGTCCTACAATGAGCAGTTCTTC. It is translated as CAWSVLKGRVSYNEQFF. Supplemented by reference TRBV30 and TRBJ2-1, the full variable domain reads SQTIHQWPATLVQPVGSPLSLECTVEGTSNPNLYWYRQAAGRGLQLLFYSVGIGQISSEVPQNLSASRPQDRQFILSSKKLLLSDSGFYLCAWSVLKGRVSYNEQFFGPGTRLTVL.

This clone was seen only once. The chain carries TRBV14 and TRBJ2-3; 11 bases fit TRBD2. The CDR3 spans 18 residues. Germline CDR1 is SGHDN and CDR2 is FVKESK. The junction had 8 bases not matched to a gene; V was cut back by 0 bases and J by 3 bases. CDR3 loop: CASSQEGTSGGITDTQYF. CDR3 DNA: TGTGCCAGCAGCCAAGAGGGAACTAGCGGGGGTATTACAGATACGCAGTATTTT.

This chain joins TRBV13 and TRBJ2-7; perhaps TRBD2 as D (5 bases). Germline loops: CDR1 PRHDT, CDR2 FYEKMQ (reference sequence). The CDR3 has 13 amino acids. Trimming left V 4 bases short and J 2 bases short, with 9 bases between. Here the CDR3 DNA reads TGTGCCAGCAGCTCCGAGGGAACCTACGAGCAGTACTTC. Encoded protein: CASSSEGTYEQYF.

Relative to its sample, this clone is medium-sized. The rearrangement uses TRBV4-3 and TRBJ2-6, with TRBD1 matching 7 bases. The germline gives CDR1 LGHNA, CDR2 YSLEER. The CDR3 covers 17 residues. The junction had 5 bases not matched to a gene; V was cut back by 3 bases and J by 0 bases. CDR3 sequence: CASSQGQSISGANVLTF. DNA of the CDR3: TGCGCCAGCAGCCAGGGACAGAGTATCTCTGGGGCCAACGTCCTGACTTTC.

The chain is built from TRBV5-4 and TRBJ1-2; 7 nucleotides match TRBD1. Germline V gene lookup returns CDR1 SGHNT and CDR2 YYREEE (reference sequence). The junction had 7 bases not matched to a gene; V was cut back by 3 bases and J by 5 bases. The CDR3 is 14 amino acids. The CDR3, as DNA: TGTGCCAGCAGCTCGGCCGACAGGGAGTATGGCTACACCTTC. Protein: CASSSADREYGYTF.

V is TRBV5-4 and J is TRBJ2-7; D gene ambiguous. V was trimmed by 1 base and J by 4 bases, leaving 12 bases between them. Germline V gene data show CDR1 as SGHNT and CDR2 as YYREEE (reference sequence). This CDR3 is built from 14 residues. The CDR3 DNA is TGTGCCAGCAGCTTGTCCGCAGTTCAATACGAGCAGTACTTC. Its translation is CASSLSAVQYEQYF. Based on the CDR3 plus reference TRBV5-4 and TRBJ2-7, the full variable domain is ETGVTQSPTHLIKTRGQQVTLRCSSQSGHNTVSWYQQALGQGPQFIFQYYREEENGRGNFPPRFSGLQFPNYSSELNVNALELDDSALYLCASSLSAVQYEQYFGPGTRLTVT.

The chain recombines TRBV15 with TRBJ2-1; 15 nucleotides line up with TRBD2. V shed 5 bases and J 5 bases; nucleotides not matched to a gene: 4. This CDR3 has 16 residues. The germline CDR1 and CDR2 sequences are LNHNV and YYDKDF (reference sequence). CDR3 protein: CATSGGLAGGDNEQFF. CDR3 DNA sequence: TGTGCCACCAGCGGGGGACTAGCGGGAGGCGACAATGAGCAGTTCTTC.

The chain links TRBV18 to TRBJ2-1; D unclear. Trimming took 0 bases from V and 5 from J, leaving 11 bases between them. CDR1 and CDR2 (germline): KGHSH, LQKENI. The CDR3 covers 15 residues. For the CDR3, the DNA is TGTGCCAGCTCACCACCGGGCCAGGTTCACAATGAGCAGTTCTTC. Its translation: CASSPPGQVHNEQFF.

This rearrangement joins TRBV7-8 to TRBJ1-4, with 11 bases identical to TRBD1. CDR1 SGHVS and CDR2 FQNEAQ come from the germline V gene. The ends lost 6 bases at V and 8 bases at J; junction bases unmatched: 8. This CDR3 is 15 amino acids long. The CDR3 DNA follows: TGTGCCAGCAGTTCCGGACAGGGGGCTAGGGAAAAACTGTTTTTT. It codes for CASSSGQGAREKLFF. The full variable domain, with the rest looked up from reference TRBV7-8 and TRBJ1-4, is GAGVSQSPRYKVAKRGQDVALRCDPISGHVSLFWYQQALGQGPEFLTYFQNEAQLDKSGLPSDRFFAERPEGSVSTLKIQRTQQEDSAVYLCASSSGQGAREKLFFGSGTQLSVL.

The V and J genes are TRBV2 and TRBJ2-7; tentatively, D is TRBD1 (5 bases). V was clipped by 7 bases and J by 2 bases, with 15 bases between them. This CDR3 contains 14 residues. CDR1 is SNHLY and CDR2 is FYNNEI in the germline V gene. Here the CDR3 reads CASTEGVLPYEQYF. The DNA of the CDR3 is TGTGCCAGCACGGAAGGGGTCCTCCCCTACGAGCAGTACTTC.

This chain joins TRBV21-1 and TRBJ2-7; the table calls TRBD2, which could not be checked here. TRBV21-1 has pseudogene status. CDR3 length equals 16 residues. The CDR3 spells CASSKRGLARPYEQYF. The CDR3 coding sequence is TGTGCCAGCAGCAAAAGAGGGCTAGCTAGGCCCTACGAGCAGTACTTC.

The V call is TRBV7-2, the J call TRBJ1-5, with D possibly TRBD1 on 5 matching bases. In germline, CDR1 is SGHTA, CDR2 FQGNSA. The V gene lost 0 bases and the J gene lost 4 bases, with 10 bases spanning the gap. The CDR3 runs 15 residues. CDR3: CASSLAGGENQPQHF. The CDR3 nucleotides are TGTGCCAGCAGCTTAGCGGGGGGGGAGAATCAGCCCCAGCATTTT. The variable domain in full, completed from reference TRBV7-2 and TRBJ1-5, reads GAGVSQSPSNKVTEKGKDVELRCDPISGHTALYWYRQSLGQGLEFLIYFQGNSAPDKSGLPSDRFSAERTGGSVSTLTIQRTQQEDSAVYLCASSLAGGENQPQHFGDGTRLSIL.

V usage is TRBV7-9 and J usage is TRBJ2-5; D call uncertain. Germline CDR1 and CDR2: SEHNR and FQNEAQ (reference sequence). The CDR3 contains 14 residues. V was clipped by 4 bases and J by 5 bases, with 14 bases between them. The CDR3 sequence: CASSSQSEMETQYF. As DNA, the CDR3 is TGTGCCAGCAGCTCACAGTCGGAAATGGAGACCCAGTACTTC.

The V gene is TRBV4-1, the J gene TRBJ2-1, with a tentative D call TRBD1 (5 bases). The length of the CDR3 is 14 residues. CDR1 is MGHRA, CDR2 YSYEKL, per germline. Trimming pared 4 bases from V and 2 bases from J, leaving 9 bases between. The CDR3 coding sequence is TGCGCCAGCAGCCCGGCAGGGACCTACAATGAGCAGTTCTTC. Its protein product is CASSPAGTYNEQFF.

V and J are TRBV7-9 and TRBJ1-1; tentative D call: TRBD1 (5 bases). The germline CDR1 and CDR2 sequences are SEHNR and FQNEAQ (reference sequence). This CDR3 region has 14 residues. V lost 5 bases to trimming and J lost 1 base, with 11 bases between them. The CDR3 reads CASSPPRENTEAFF. CDR3 sequence (DNA): TGTGCCAGCAGCCCCCCCAGGGAGAACACTGAAGCTTTCTTT. Looking up the rest from reference TRBV7-9 and TRBJ1-1 gives the full variable domain: DTGVSQNPRHKITKRGQNVTFRCDPISEHNRLYWYRQTLGQGPEFLTYFQNEAQLEKSRLLSDRFSAERPKGSFSTLEIQRTEQGDSAMYLCASSPPRENTEAFFGQGTRLTVV.

The chain uses TRBV27 and TRBJ1-6; 11 bases agree with TRBD1. The germline V gene has CDR1 MNHEY and CDR2 SMNVEV (reference sequence). Germline trimming cut 4 bases from V and 13 bases from J; bases unmatched to any gene: 6. This CDR3 has 14 amino acids. The CDR3 bases are TGTGCCAGCAGTTGGGACAGGGGGTCGTCGCCCCTCCACTTT. Protein: CASSWDRGSSPLHF.

The V and J genes are TRBV10-2 and TRBJ2-7, with D hard to call. This CDR3 has 12 amino acids. Trimming took 2 bases from V and 4 from J, leaving 6 bases between them. Germline V gives CDR1 WSHSY, CDR2 SAAADI. CDR3 DNA sequence: TGCGCCAGCAGTGAGATTCCGTACGAGCAGTACTTC. Protein: CASSEIPYEQYF.

The rearrangement joins TRBV4-2 to TRBJ2-1, with a tentative D call TRBD2 (5 bases). CDR3 length: 15 amino acids. The germline V and J ends were trimmed by 1 base and 7 bases, with 14 bases remaining between them. CDR1 is LGHNA and CDR2 is YNFKEQ in the germline V gene. CDR3 region: CASSQGIAPGNEQFF. The CDR3, as DNA: TGTGCCAGCAGCCAAGGGATAGCGCCCGGTAATGAGCAGTTCTTC.

The rearrangement links TRBV5-4 to TRBJ2-1, with TRBD1 identical over 9 bases. CDR3 size: 15 residues. Germline assignment: CDR1 SGHNT and CDR2 YYREEE (reference sequence). The V and J ends lost 4 bases and 5 bases, in that order; junction bases with no gene match: 7. The CDR3 DNA sequence: TGTGCCAGCAGCGCCCCGGGACAGGGTGACAATGAGCAGTTCTTC. Protein sequence: CASSAPGQGDNEQFF.

The rearrangement uses TRBV7-3 and TRBJ2-7, with D possibly being TRBD2 (6 bases). Germline values: CDR1 SGHTA, CDR2 FQGTGA. The length of the CDR3 is 13 residues. V shed 5 bases and J shed 7 bases, with 15 bases lying between them. CDR3 nucleotide sequence: TGTGCCAGCAGCCCCGGGAGTGGGGTTGAGCAGTACTTC. It specifies CASSPGSGVEQYF.

Details on this clone: The same CDR3 is also encoded by other DNA sequences in this sample. The chain uses TRBV7-6 and TRBJ1-1; the D is unclear. The CDR3 consists of 13 residues. Germline assignment: CDR1 SGHVS and CDR2 FNYEAQ. Trimming took 3 bases from V and 5 from J, leaving 10 bases between them. The CDR3 region has the DNA TGTGCCAGCAGCTTGAGCCAACGGACTGAAGCTTTCTTT. Translating gives CASSLSQRTEAFF.

This clone was detected only a few times. This sequence joins TRBV29-1 and TRBJ2-3; 9 bases map to TRBD2. The V gene's germline CDR1 is SQVTM and CDR2 ANQGSEA. Germline trimming cut 7 bases from V and 2 bases from J; bases unmatched to any gene: 7. The CDR3 length is 14 residues. The CDR3 spells CSAASGVNTDTQYF. The CDR3 DNA follows: TGCAGCGCCGCTAGCGGGGTAAACACAGATACGCAGTATTTT.

This sequence joins TRBV7-9 and TRBJ1-2; maybe TRBD1 (5 bases). CDR1 and CDR2 (germline): SEHNR, FQNEAQ (reference sequence). Trimming took 5 bases from V and 4 from J, leaving 23 bases between them. CDR3 size: 17 residues. CDR3 in amino acids: CASSMGVSRTDTYGYTF. CDR3 nucleotides: TGTGCCAGCAGCATGGGCGTTTCTAGGACGGACACCTATGGCTACACCTTC.

This sequence joins TRBV15 and TRBJ2-1; weak D call: TRBD2 (5 bases). Germline loops: CDR1 LNHNV, CDR2 YYDKDF (reference sequence). There are 14 residues in the CDR3. The ends were cut back, 2 bases at V and 4 bases at J, with 9 bases in the middle. CDR3 nucleotides: TGTGCCACCAGCAGAAACCGGGATTACAATGAGCAGTTCTTC. It translates to CATSRNRDYNEQFF.

The count of this clone is one. The V call is TRBV9, the J call TRBJ2-3; possible D gene TRBD2, 6 bases. This CDR3 has 19 amino acids. Germline lookup yields CDR1 SGDLS and CDR2 YYNGEE. V dropped 1 base and J dropped 3 bases, with 24 bases sitting between them. The CDR3 nucleotides are TGTGCCAGCAGCGTAACTCCCAGGGTAGAATGGCGGGAAACAGATACGCAGTATTTT. Residues: CASSVTPRVEWRETDTQYF.

J is TRBJ2-5 and V is TRBV5-4; 14 bases agree with TRBD2. The J segment lost 2 bases and the V segment lost 4 bases, leaving 10 bases of the junction unmatched. The V gene's germline CDR1 is SGHNT and CDR2 YYREEE (reference sequence). The CDR3 length is 18 residues. CDR3 sequence reads: CASSLGTSGGPTQETQYF. For the CDR3, the DNA is TGTGCCAGCAGCCTGGGGACTAGCGGGGGCCCTACACAAGAGACCCAGTACTTC.

The chain is built from TRBV4-1 and TRBJ1-5; 8 bases are shared with TRBD1. The CDR3 is 16 residues long. Germline V gives CDR1 MGHRA, CDR2 YSYEKL. V lost 0 bases, J lost 5 bases, and 6 bases stayed unmatched. CDR3 in DNA: TGCGCCAGCAGCCAAGAGGGGGGCAGGGGGCATCAGCCCCAGCATTTT. Its protein is CASSQEGGRGHQPQHF.

J is TRBJ1-1 and V is TRBV7-6; 7 bases align to TRBD1. The CDR3 contains 14 residues. CDR1 and CDR2 (germline): SGHVS, FNYEAQ. V lost 1 base to trimming and J lost 4 bases; unmatched junction nucleotides: 3. The CDR3 spells CASSLDRGGTEAFF. CDR3 in DNA: TGTGCCAGCAGCTTAGACAGGGGTGGCACTGAAGCTTTCTTT. Full variable domain (missing parts from reference TRBV7-6 and TRBJ1-1): GAGVSQSPRYKVTKRGQDVALRCDPISGHVSLYWYRQALGQGPEFLTYFNYEAQQDKSGLPNDRFSAERPEGSISTLTIQRTEQRDSAMYRCASSLDRGGTEAFFGQGTRLTVV.